The next 4 T cell receptor beta chains were all read from a single sample in a study of PD-1 blockade in classical Hodgkin lymphoma. Every one of the patients relapsed after autologous stem cell transplantation (brentuximab vedotin exposure was variable). The repertoire was sequenced with immunoSEQ multiplex PCR; TCRdb's copy has only in-frame clones and lacks some. The sample lists roughly 150,000 clones; less than 80% were seen once. Here the sequenced sample was peripheral blood mononuclear cells (PBMCs), taken before the second cycle of nivolumab. The receptors stem from a human donor with classical Hodgkin lymphoma.

The chain links TRBV6-5 to TRBJ2-3, with 8 bases identical to TRBD2. After removal of 0 bases from V and 5 bases from J, the junction contained 4 bases not matched to a gene. Germline CDR1 reads MNHEY; CDR2 reads SVGAGI. This CDR3 is built from 15 residues. This chain's CDR3 is CASSYSREGRDTQYF. CDR3 DNA sequence: TGTGCCAGCAGTTACTCTCGGGAGGGGAGAGATACGCAGTATTTT.

The chain employs TRBV25-1 and TRBJ2-3, with D uncertain. Per germline, CDR1 MGHDK and CDR2 SYGVNS. The CDR3 has 13 residues. The V and J ends lost 4 bases and 6 bases respectively, with 11 bases between them. The CDR3 spells CASSVPGPDTQYF. Here the CDR3 DNA reads TGTGCCAGCAGTGTCCCGGGCCCGGATACGCAGTATTTT.

Only a few counts were recorded for this clone. The chain uses TRBV9 and TRBJ2-3; D gene unclear. CDR3 length: 14 amino acids. V was cut by 0 bases and J by 5 bases, with 10 bases left in between. Per the germline V gene, CDR1 is SGDLS and CDR2 is YYNGEE. This CDR3 is CASSVGSGIDTQYF. CDR3 bases: TGTGCCAGCAGCGTAGGGTCGGGCATAGATACGCAGTATTTT.

The J gene is TRBJ2-7, the V gene TRBV21-1; the table names TRBD2, a call not compared with the DNA. TRBV21-1 has pseudogene status. The CDR3 has 11 amino acids. This chain's CDR3 is CASSNRYEQYF. CDR3 nucleotide sequence: TGTGCCAGCAGCAACCGGTACGAGCAGTACTTC.